This T cell receptor (beta chain) was identified during a study of blood T cell repertoires in COVID-19. At the level of the study: Sites across the United States, Italy and Spain contributed samples from acute and convalescent COVID-19.

Germline CDR1 is SGHTS and CDR2 is YDEGEE. The trim removed 3 bases at V and 3 bases at J, leaving 3 bases unmatched. The CDR3 covers 14 residues. Profiling relied on immunoSEQ multiplex PCR, and the TCRdb table lists in-frame clones only, not all of them. The data show about 480,000 clones, with about 91% seen just once and 0.7% to 1% held by the top ten. The sequence was obtained from a man younger than 35 with COVID-19, enrolled during active disease. The chain has TRBV5-8 and TRBJ2-7; TRBD2 matches 10 bases. The specimen sequenced was peripheral blood. CDR3 amino acids: CASSSLAGVYEQYF. The CDR3 DNA reads TGTGCCAGCAGCTCCCTAGCGGGAGTCTACGAGCAGTACTTC.